These T cell receptor beta chains were read from a single sample in a study of PD-1 blockade in classical Hodgkin lymphoma. Using immunoSEQ multiplex PCR, the repertoire was profiled, and TCRdb retains in-frame clones only, with some absent. In the table there are approximately 160,000 clones, under 85% of which are singletons. The sample here was peripheral blood mononuclear cells (PBMCs), taken before the second cycle of nivolumab. Source of these receptors: a human donor with classical Hodgkin lymphoma. The CDR3 runs from the conserved cysteine through the conserved F or W. The order of the fields is V gene, clone size, J gene, D gene, CDR3 protein, CDR3 DNA. A D gene is named only where the DNA matches it firmly. The size entry is marked missing in some rows and otherwise reads once, few, many or a size class.

V gene: TRBV19
clone size: NA
J gene: TRBJ2-7
D gene: NA
CDR3 protein: CASSETGMTPYEQYF
CDR3 DNA: TGTGCCAGTAGCGAAACAGGGATGACTCCCTACGAGCAGTACTTC

V gene: TRBV25-1
clone size: few
J gene: TRBJ1-4
D gene: NA
CDR3 protein: CASSEYVGASEKLFF
CDR3 DNA: TGTGCCAGCAGTGAATATGTGGGGGCCAGTGAAAAACTGTTTTTT

V gene: TRBV6-5
clone size: NA
J gene: TRBJ1-1
D gene: NA
CDR3 protein: CASSYSGGGLTEAFF
CDR3 DNA: TGTGCCAGCAGTTACTCTGGGGGCGGTTTAACTGAAGCTTTCTTT

V gene: TRBV6-6
clone size: NA
J gene: TRBJ2-4
D gene: TRBD2
CDR3 protein: CASSHGGKNIQYF
CDR3 DNA: TGTGCCAGCAGCCACGGGGGGAAAAACATTCAGTACTTC

V gene: TRBV21-1
clone size: NA
J gene: TRBJ2-1
D gene: NA
CDR3 protein: CASSKALIGESQSTNEQFF
CDR3 DNA: TGTGCCAGCAGCAAAGCGCTCATAGGGGAATCCCAATCCACCAATGAGCAGTTCTTC

V gene: TRBV18
clone size: NA
J gene: TRBJ2-7
D gene: TRBD1
CDR3 protein: CASSPPGQGSHEQYF
CDR3 DNA: TGTGCCAGCTCACCCCCGGGACAGGGGTCCCACGAGCAGTACTTC

V gene: TRBV5-1
clone size: NA
J gene: TRBJ2-7
D gene: NA
CDR3 protein: CASSLTGVNLEQYF
CDR3 DNA: TGCGCCAGCAGCTTGACAGGAGTTAACCTCGAGCAGTACTTC

V gene: TRBV25-1
clone size: few
J gene: TRBJ2-5
D gene: NA
CDR3 protein: CASSESWEGARGETQYF
CDR3 DNA: TGTGCCAGCAGTGAATCATGGGAGGGGGCGAGGGGAGAGACCCAGTACTTC

V gene: TRBV5-1
clone size: once
J gene: TRBJ2-7
D gene: TRBD1
CDR3 protein: CASSPGQGLLYEQYF
CDR3 DNA: TGCGCCAGCAGCCCTGGACAGGGCTTGCTTTACGAGCAGTACTTC

V gene: TRBV7-6
clone size: NA
J gene: TRBJ1-5
D gene: NA
CDR3 protein: CASSLVHNQPQHF
CDR3 DNA: TGTGCCAGCAGCTTAGTTCACAATCAGCCCCAGCATTTT

V gene: TRBV6-5
clone size: once
J gene: TRBJ2-7
D gene: NA
CDR3 protein: CASSDRKYEQYF
CDR3 DNA: TGTGCCAGCAGTGACCGTAAGTACGAGCAGTACTTC

V gene: TRBV5-6
clone size: NA
J gene: TRBJ1-3
D gene: TRBD1
CDR3 protein: CASSYPGQGYGNTIYF
CDR3 DNA: TGTGCCAGCAGCTATCCGGGACAGGGGTATGGAAACACCATATATTTT

V gene: TRBV25-1
clone size: NA
J gene: TRBJ1-1
D gene: NA
CDR3 protein: CASSAGIHTEAFF
CDR3 DNA: TGTGCCAGCAGCGCAGGGATACACACTGAAGCTTTCTTT

V gene: TRBV7-8
clone size: NA
J gene: TRBJ2-1
D gene: NA
CDR3 protein: CASSLVRASATREPGSEQFF
CDR3 DNA: TGTGCCAGCAGCTTAGTTCGAGCGAGCGCCACTCGGGAACCAGGAAGTGAGCAGTTCTTC

V gene: TRBV6-5
clone size: once
J gene: TRBJ2-1
D gene: NA
CDR3 protein: CASSYGGSYNEQFF
CDR3 DNA: TGTGCCAGCAGTTACGGGGGAAGCTACAATGAGCAGTTCTTC

V gene: TRBV19
clone size: NA
J gene: TRBJ1-5
D gene: NA
CDR3 protein: CASSIASNQPQHF
CDR3 DNA: TGTGCCAGTAGTATAGCTAGCAATCAGCCCCAGCATTTT

V gene: TRBV4-3
clone size: NA
J gene: TRBJ2-1
D gene: TRBD2
CDR3 protein: CASSQGTSGSVNEQFF
CDR3 DNA: TGCGCCAGCAGCCAAGGGACTAGCGGGAGTGTTAATGAGCAGTTCTTC

V gene: TRBV7-9
clone size: NA
J gene: TRBJ1-5
D gene: NA
CDR3 protein: CASSSSDQPQHF
CDR3 DNA: TGTGCCAGCAGCTCCTCTGATCAGCCCCAGCATTTT

V gene: TRBV9
clone size: NA
J gene: TRBJ2-5
D gene: NA
CDR3 protein: CASSVEGGGETQYF
CDR3 DNA: TGTGCCAGCAGCGTAGAGGGAGGGGGAGAGACCCAGTACTTC

V gene: TRBV18
clone size: NA
J gene: TRBJ2-1
D gene: TRBD1
CDR3 protein: CASYTTGSDEQFF
CDR3 DNA: TGTGCCAGCTATACGACAGGGAGTGATGAGCAGTTCTTC

V gene: TRBV2
clone size: NA
J gene: TRBJ2-7
D gene: NA
CDR3 protein: CASSEPLLGLYEQYF
CDR3 DNA: TGTGCCAGCAGTGAACCTCTCCTGGGGCTCTACGAGCAGTACTTC

V gene: TRBV28
clone size: NA
J gene: TRBJ2-7
D gene: NA
CDR3 protein: CASSSPDRDYEQYF
CDR3 DNA: TGTGCCAGCAGTTCCCCGGACAGAGACTACGAGCAGTACTTC

V gene: TRBV5-1
clone size: NA
J gene: TRBJ1-1
D gene: NA
CDR3 protein: CASSTTSGENTEAFF
CDR3 DNA: TGCGCCAGCAGCACCACATCCGGGGAGAACACTGAAGCTTTCTTT

V gene: TRBV18
clone size: once
J gene: TRBJ2-1
D gene: TRBD1
CDR3 protein: CASSLTPRDRVYDEQFF
CDR3 DNA: TGTGCCAGCTCTCTTACTCCCCGGGACAGGGTTTACGATGAGCAGTTCTTC

V gene: TRBV10-1
clone size: NA
J gene: TRBJ1-1
D gene: TRBD1
CDR3 protein: CARPNRGRVNTEAFF
CDR3 DNA: TGCGCCAGACCCAACAGGGGTAGGGTGAACACTGAAGCTTTCTTT

V gene: TRBV30
clone size: NA
J gene: TRBJ2-3
D gene: NA
CDR3 protein: CAWSTGGYTQYF
CDR3 DNA: TGTGCCTGGAGCACCGGTGGGTATACGCAGTATTTT

V gene: TRBV10-3
clone size: NA
J gene: TRBJ1-1
D gene: NA
CDR3 protein: CATNTYEGTEAFF
CDR3 DNA: TGTGCCACCAATACCTACGAGGGCACTGAAGCTTTCTTT

V gene: TRBV2
clone size: NA
J gene: TRBJ2-5
D gene: NA
CDR3 protein: CASRGFQETQYF
CDR3 DNA: TGTGCCAGCAGAGGTTTCCAAGAGACCCAGTACTTC

V gene: TRBV25-1
clone size: NA
J gene: TRBJ2-3
D gene: NA
CDR3 protein: CASSEIPTSGTQYF
CDR3 DNA: TGTGCCAGCAGTGAAATTCCTACTAGTGGTACGCAGTATTTT

V gene: TRBV6-1
clone size: NA
J gene: TRBJ2-7
D gene: TRBD1
CDR3 protein: CASSEPLQGASYEQYF
CDR3 DNA: TGTGCCAGCAGTGAGCCCCTACAGGGGGCATCCTACGAGCAGTACTTC

V gene: TRBV5-4
clone size: NA
J gene: TRBJ2-1
D gene: NA
CDR3 protein: CASSGGGAGGAYNEQFF
CDR3 DNA: TGTGCCAGCAGCGGGGGAGGGGCAGGGGGCGCCTACAATGAGCAGTTCTTC

V gene: TRBV7-3
clone size: NA
J gene: TRBJ2-7
D gene: TRBD2
CDR3 protein: CASSFLGLAGEEQYF
CDR3 DNA: TGTGCCAGCAGCTTCCTGGGACTAGCGGGAGAAGAGCAGTACTTC

V gene: TRBV7-9
clone size: few
J gene: TRBJ2-5
D gene: TRBD1
CDR3 protein: CASNQYGRTGTGEDETQYF
CDR3 DNA: TGTGCCAGCAACCAGTACGGGAGGACCGGGACAGGGGAGGACGAGACCCAGTACTTC

V gene: TRBV2
clone size: NA
J gene: TRBJ1-6
D gene: NA
CDR3 protein: CASTQGYNSPLHF
CDR3 DNA: TGTGCCAGCACCCAGGGATATAATTCACCCCTCCACTTT

V gene: TRBV6-1
clone size: NA
J gene: TRBJ2-7
D gene: NA
CDR3 protein: CASLLAASYEQYF
CDR3 DNA: TGTGCCAGCCTCTTAGCGGCCTCCTACGAGCAGTACTTC

V gene: TRBV19
clone size: NA
J gene: TRBJ2-7
D gene: NA
CDR3 protein: CASSMNAASYEQYF
CDR3 DNA: TGTGCCAGTAGTATGAACGCAGCTTCCTACGAGCAGTACTTC

V gene: TRBV6-6
clone size: NA
J gene: TRBJ2-1
D gene: TRBD2
CDR3 protein: CASIRREGSYNEQFF
CDR3 DNA: TGTGCCAGCATTCGGCGGGAGGGATCCTACAATGAGCAGTTCTTC